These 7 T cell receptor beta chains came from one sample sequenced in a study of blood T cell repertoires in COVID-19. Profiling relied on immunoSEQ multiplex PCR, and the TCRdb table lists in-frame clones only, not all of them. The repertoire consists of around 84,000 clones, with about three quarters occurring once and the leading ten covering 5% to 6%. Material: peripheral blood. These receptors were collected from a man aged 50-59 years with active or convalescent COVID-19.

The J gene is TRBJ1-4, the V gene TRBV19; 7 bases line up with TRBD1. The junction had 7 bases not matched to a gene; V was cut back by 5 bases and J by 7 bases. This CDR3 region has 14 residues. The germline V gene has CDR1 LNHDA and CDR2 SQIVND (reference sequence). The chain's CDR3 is CASSSLQGSEKLFF. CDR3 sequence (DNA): TGTGCCAGTAGTTCGCTACAGGGGAGTGAAAAACTGTTTTTT.

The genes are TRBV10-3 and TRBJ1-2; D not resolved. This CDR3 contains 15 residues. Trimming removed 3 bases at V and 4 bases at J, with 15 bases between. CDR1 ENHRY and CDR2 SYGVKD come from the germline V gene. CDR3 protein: CAISDPEGRSYGYTF. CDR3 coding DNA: TGTGCCATCAGTGACCCCGAAGGCAGGTCCTATGGCTACACCTTC.

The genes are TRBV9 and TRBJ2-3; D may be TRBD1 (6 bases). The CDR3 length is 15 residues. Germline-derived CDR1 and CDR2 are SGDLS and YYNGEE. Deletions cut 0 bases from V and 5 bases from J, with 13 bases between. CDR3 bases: TGTGCCAGCAGCGTAGGTCAGGGGAGTATAGATACGCAGTATTTT. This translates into CASSVGQGSIDTQYF.

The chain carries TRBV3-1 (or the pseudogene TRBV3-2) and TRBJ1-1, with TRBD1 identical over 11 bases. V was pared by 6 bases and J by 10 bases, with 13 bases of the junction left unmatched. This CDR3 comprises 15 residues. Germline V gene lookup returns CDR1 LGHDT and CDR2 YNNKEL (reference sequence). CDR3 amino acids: CASRPSGTGGPRAFF. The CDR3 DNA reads TGTGCCAGCAGGCCCTCCGGGACAGGGGGGCCCAGAGCTTTCTTT.

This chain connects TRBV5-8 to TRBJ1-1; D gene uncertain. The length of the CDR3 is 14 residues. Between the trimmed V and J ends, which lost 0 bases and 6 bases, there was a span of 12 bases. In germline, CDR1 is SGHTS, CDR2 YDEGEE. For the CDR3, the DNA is TGTGCCAGCAGCTTGGGTGTCGCGGTCCCTGAAGCTTTCTTT. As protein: CASSLGVAVPEAFF.

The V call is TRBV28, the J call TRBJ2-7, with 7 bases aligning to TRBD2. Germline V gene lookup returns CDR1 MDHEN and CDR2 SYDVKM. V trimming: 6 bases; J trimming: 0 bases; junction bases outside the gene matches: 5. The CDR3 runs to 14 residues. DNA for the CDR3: TGTGCCAGCAGCCCGAGCGGGGCCTCCTACGAGCAGTACTTC. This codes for CASSPSGASYEQYF.

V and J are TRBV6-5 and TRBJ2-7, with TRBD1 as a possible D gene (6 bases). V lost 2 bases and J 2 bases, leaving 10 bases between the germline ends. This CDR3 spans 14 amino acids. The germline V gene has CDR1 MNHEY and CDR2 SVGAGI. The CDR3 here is CASSYAQGPYEQYF. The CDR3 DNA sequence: TGTGCCAGCAGTTACGCGCAGGGGCCCTACGAGCAGTACTTC.